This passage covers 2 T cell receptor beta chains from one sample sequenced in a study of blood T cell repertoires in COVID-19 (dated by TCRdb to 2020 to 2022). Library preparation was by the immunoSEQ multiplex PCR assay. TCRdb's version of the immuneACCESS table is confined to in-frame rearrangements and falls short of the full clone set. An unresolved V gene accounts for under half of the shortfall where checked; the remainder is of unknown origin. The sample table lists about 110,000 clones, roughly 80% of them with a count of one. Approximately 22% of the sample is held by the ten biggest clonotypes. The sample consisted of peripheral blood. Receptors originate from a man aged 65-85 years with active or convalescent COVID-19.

The CDR3 here is CASRMGQGARDSGANVLTF. The CDR3 DNA reads as TGTGCCAGCAGAATGGGACAGGGGGCGAGGGACTCTGGGGCCAACGTCCTGACTTTC. The V and J genes are TRBV21-1 and TRBJ2-6; the table gives TRBD1 as D, unverified against the DNA. TRBV21-1 is a recognized pseudogene. This CDR3 has 19 amino acids.

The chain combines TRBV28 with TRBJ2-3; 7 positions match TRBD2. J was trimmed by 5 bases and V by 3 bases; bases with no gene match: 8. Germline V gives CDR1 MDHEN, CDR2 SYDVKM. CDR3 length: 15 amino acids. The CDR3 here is CASSFREGHGDTQYF. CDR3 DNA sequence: TGTGCCAGCAGTTTCAGGGAGGGCCATGGAGATACGCAGTATTTT.